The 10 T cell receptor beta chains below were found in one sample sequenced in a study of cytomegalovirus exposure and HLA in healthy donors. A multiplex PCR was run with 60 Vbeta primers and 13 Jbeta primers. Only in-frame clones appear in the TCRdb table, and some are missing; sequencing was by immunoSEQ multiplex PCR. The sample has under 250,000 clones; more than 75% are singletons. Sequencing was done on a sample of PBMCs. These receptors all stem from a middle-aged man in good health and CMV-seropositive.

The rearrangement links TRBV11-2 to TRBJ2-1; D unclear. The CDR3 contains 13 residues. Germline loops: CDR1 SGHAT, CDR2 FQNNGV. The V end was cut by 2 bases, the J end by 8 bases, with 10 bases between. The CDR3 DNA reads TGTGCCAGCAGCTTATCGACTGAGGATGAGCAGTTCTTC. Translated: CASSLSTEDEQFF.

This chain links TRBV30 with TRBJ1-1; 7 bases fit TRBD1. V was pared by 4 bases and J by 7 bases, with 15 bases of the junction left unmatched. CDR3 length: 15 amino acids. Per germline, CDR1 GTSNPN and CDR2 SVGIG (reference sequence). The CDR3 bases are TGTGCCTGGATGGGCAGCTCCTCAGGGACAGTTGAAGCTTTCTTT. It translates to CAWMGSSSGTVEAFF. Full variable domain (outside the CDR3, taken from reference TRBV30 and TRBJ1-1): SQTIHQWPATLVQPVGSPLSLECTVEGTSNPNLYWYRQAAGRGLQLLFYSVGIGQISSEVPQNLSASRPQDRQFILSSKKLLLSDSGFYLCAWMGSSSGTVEAFFGQGTRLTVV.

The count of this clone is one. CDR3 bases: TGTGCCAGCTCACCCAAACAGGGGTCGAACACTGAAGCTTTCTTT. It specifies CASSPKQGSNTEAFF. V usage is TRBV18 and J usage is TRBJ1-1, with TRBD1 identical over 7 bases. Trimming cost V 3 bases and J 1 base; bases outside gene matches: 5. Germline assignment: CDR1 KGHSH and CDR2 LQKENI. The CDR3 length is 15 residues.

The CDR3 bases are TGTGCCTGCAACATCGGGGGTAACTATGGCTACACCTTC. Translation gives CACNIGGNYGYTF. The chain recombines TRBV30 with TRBJ1-2, with D perhaps matching TRBD1 (5 bases). CDR1 GTSNPN and CDR2 SVGIG come from the germline V gene (reference sequence). Deletions cut 6 bases from V and 1 base from J, with 12 bases between. The CDR3 has 13 amino acids.

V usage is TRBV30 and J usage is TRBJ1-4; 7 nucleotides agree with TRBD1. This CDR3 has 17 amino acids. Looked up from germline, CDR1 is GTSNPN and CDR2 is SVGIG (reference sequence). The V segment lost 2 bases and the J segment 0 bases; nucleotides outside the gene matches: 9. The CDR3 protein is CAWSRTGAGATNEKLFF. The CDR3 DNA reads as TGTGCCTGGAGTAGAACAGGGGCCGGAGCAACTAATGAAAAACTGTTTTTT. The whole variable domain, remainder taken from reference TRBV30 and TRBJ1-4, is SQTIHQWPATLVQPVGSPLSLECTVEGTSNPNLYWYRQAAGRGLQLLFYSVGIGQISSEVPQNLSASRPQDRQFILSSKKLLLSDSGFYLCAWSRTGAGATNEKLFFGSGTQLSVL.

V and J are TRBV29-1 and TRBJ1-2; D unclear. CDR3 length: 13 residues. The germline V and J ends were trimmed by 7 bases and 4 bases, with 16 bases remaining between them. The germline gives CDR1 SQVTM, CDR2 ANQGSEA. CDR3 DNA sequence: TGCAGCGCCGCTGCTACCGCGGGCTATGGCTACACCTTC. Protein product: CSAAATAGYGYTF.

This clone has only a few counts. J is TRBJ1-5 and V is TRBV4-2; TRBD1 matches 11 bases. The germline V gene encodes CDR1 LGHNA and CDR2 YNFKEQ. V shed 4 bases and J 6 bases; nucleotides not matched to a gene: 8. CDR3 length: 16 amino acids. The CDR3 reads CASSPDGTGGIQPQHF. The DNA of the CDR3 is TGTGCCAGCAGCCCAGATGGGACAGGGGGAATTCAGCCCCAGCATTTT.

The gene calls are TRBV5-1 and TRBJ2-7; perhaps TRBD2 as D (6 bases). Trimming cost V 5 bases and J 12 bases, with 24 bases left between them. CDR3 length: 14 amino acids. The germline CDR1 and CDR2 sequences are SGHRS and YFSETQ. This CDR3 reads CASSLSSGTSLPYF. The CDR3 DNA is TGCGCCAGCAGTCTTTCTTCCGGGACTTCGCTGCCGTACTTC. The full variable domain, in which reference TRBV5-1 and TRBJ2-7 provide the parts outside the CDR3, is KAGVTQTPRYLIKTRGQQVTLSCSPISGHRSVSWYQQTPGQGLQFLFEYFSETQRNKGNFPGRFSGRQFSNSRSEMNVSTLELGDSALYLCASSLSSGTSLPYFGPGTRLTVT.

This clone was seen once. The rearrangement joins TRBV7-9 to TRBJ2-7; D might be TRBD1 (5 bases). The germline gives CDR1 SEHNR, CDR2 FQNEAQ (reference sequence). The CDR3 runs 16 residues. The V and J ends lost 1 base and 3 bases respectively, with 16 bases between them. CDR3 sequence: CASSLELLRGNYEQYF. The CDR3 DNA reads TGTGCCAGCAGCTTAGAATTGTTAAGGGGAAACTACGAGCAGTACTTC. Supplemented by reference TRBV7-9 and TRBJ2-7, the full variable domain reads DTGVSQNPRHKITKRGQNVTFRCDPISEHNRLYWYRQTLGQGPEFLTYFQNEAQLEKSRLLSDRFSAERPKGSFSTLEIQRTEQGDSAMYLCASSLELLRGNYEQYFGPGTRLTVT.

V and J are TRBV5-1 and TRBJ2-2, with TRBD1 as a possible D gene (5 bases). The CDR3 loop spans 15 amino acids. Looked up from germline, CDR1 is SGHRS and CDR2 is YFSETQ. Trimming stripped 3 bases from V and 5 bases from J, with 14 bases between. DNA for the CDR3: TGCGCCAGCAGCTATAACCAGGGAAGGACCGGGGAGCTGTTTTTT. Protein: CASSYNQGRTGELFF.